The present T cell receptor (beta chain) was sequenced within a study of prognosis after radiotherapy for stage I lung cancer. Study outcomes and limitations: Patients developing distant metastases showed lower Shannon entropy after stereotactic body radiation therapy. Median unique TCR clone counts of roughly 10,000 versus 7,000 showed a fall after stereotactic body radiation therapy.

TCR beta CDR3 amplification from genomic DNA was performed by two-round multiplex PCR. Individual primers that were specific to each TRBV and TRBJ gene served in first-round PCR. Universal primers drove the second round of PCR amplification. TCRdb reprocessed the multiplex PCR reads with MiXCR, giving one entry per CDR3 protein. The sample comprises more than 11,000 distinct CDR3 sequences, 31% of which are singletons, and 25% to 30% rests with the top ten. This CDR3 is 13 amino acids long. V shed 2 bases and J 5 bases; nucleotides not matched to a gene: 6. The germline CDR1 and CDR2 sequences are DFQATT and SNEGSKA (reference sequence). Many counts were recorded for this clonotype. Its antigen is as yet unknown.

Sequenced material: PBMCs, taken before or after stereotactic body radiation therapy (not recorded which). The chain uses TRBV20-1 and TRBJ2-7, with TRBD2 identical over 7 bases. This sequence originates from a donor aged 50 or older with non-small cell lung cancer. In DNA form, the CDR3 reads TGCAGTGCTAGAACCAGCGGGACCAACGAGCAGTACTTC. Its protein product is CSARTSGTNEQYF.